This record concerns one T cell receptor (beta chain) sequence. Its target is not known. The authors incorporated unique molecular identifiers into the TCR beta cDNA libraries. One entry per CDR3 protein, called by TCRdb with MiXCR from the PCR reads. The data show about 760,000 distinct CDR3 sequences, roughly 27% seen once. Germline CDR1 and CDR2: LNHNV and YYDKDF (reference sequence). Trimming removed 1 base at V and 5 bases at J, with 6 bases between. This CDR3 comprises 14 residues. The data are from a study of post-analysis software for immune sequencing data. Study results and limitations: Four to six TRBV segments (TRBV5-6, TRBV5-1 and TRBV20-1 among them) occurred more frequently in patients than in controls.

The TCR sequence derives from a girl aged 5-17 years with multiple sclerosis. The rearrangement links TRBV15 to TRBJ1-6, with D hard to call. Sequenced: blood. CDR3 in DNA: TGTGCCACCAGCAGAGGGCAAAATAATTCACCCCTCCACTTT. Its translation is CATSRGQNNSPLHF.